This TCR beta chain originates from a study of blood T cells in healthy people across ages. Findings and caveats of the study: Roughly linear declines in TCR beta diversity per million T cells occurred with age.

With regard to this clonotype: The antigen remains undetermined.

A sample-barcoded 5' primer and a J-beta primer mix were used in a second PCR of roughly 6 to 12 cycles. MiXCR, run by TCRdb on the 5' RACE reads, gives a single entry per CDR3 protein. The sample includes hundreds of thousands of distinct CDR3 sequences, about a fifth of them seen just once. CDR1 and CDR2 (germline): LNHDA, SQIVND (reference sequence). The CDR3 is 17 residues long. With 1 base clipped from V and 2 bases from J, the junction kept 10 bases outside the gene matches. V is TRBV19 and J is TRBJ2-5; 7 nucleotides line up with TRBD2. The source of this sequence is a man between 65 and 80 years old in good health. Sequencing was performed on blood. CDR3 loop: CASSIGGSSGDQETQYF. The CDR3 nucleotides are TGTGCCAGTAGTATAGGGGGGTCTAGCGGAGATCAAGAGACCCAGTACTTC.